This T cell receptor (beta chain) stems from a study of beta chain features in type 1 diabetes. Study-level background: There was similarity between patients and healthy donors in age, gender and cell yields. General observations from the study: It was among patients, rather than healthy donors, that naive, central memory and Treg TCRB repertoires appeared more similar. The study found moderately but significantly shorter TCRB CDR3s in all four CD4+ subsets of Type 1 diabetes patients. Shorter templates might be favored by PCR, equally in patients and controls.

This clone was detected a few times. The antigen is undetermined. The authors took one heparinised blood draw, averaging roughly 120 mL, from each donor. CDR1 is MDHEN, CDR2 SYDVKM, per germline. The V and J ends lost 7 bases and 4 bases respectively, with 19 bases between them. The CDR3 contains 15 residues. Expressed TCRB transcripts got sequenced, as all isolated RNA was reverse transcribed. TCRdb keeps only in-frame clones here, not all; method: immunoSEQ multiplex PCR. The profile shows roughly 330,000 clones, about 14% of them singletons. This sequence originates from a woman younger than 30 with type 1 diabetes. The rearrangement joins TRBV28 to TRBJ1-1; maybe TRBD1 (6 bases). The sequencing sample was made of naive CD4+ T cells from blood. CDR3 bases: TGTGCCAGCACCTTCCAAGGTCGGGGGGCCACTGAAGCTTTCTTT. This gives the protein CASTFQGRGATEAFF.